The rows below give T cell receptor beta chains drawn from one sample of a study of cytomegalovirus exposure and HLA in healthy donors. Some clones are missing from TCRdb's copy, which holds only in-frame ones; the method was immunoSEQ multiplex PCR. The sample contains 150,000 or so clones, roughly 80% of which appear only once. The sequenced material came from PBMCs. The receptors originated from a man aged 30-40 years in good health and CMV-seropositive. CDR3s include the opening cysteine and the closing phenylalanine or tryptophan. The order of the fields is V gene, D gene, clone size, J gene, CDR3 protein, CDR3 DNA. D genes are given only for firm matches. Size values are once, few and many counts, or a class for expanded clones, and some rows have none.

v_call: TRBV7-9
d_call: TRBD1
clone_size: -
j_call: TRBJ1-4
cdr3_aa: CASSPGTGEEKLFF
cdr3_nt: TGTGCCAGCAGCCCCGGGACAGGGGAAGAAAAACTGTTTTTT

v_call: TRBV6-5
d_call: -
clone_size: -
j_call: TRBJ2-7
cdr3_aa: CASSSLAEGFYEQYF
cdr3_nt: TGTGCCAGCAGTTCCTTAGCGGAGGGCTTCTACGAGCAGTACTTC

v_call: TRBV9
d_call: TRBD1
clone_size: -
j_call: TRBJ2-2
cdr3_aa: CASSPRQGNTGELFF
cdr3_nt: TGTGCCAGCAGCCCAAGACAGGGGAACACCGGGGAGCTGTTTTTT

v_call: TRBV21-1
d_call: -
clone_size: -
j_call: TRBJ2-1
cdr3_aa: CASSKGPAPLAVTYNEQFF
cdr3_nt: TGTGCCAGCAGCAAAGGTCCGGCCCCCCTAGCGGTGACCTACAATGAGCAGTTCTTC

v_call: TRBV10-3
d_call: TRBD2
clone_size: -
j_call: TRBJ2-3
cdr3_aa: CAIKAGAGGDTQYF
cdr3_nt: TGTGCCATCAAAGCGGGAGCCGGGGGAGATACGCAGTATTTT

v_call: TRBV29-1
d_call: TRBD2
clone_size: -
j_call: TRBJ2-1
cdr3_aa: CSVEFPSGTSYNEQFF
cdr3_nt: TGCAGCGTTGAATTCCCTAGCGGTACCTCCTACAATGAGCAGTTCTTC

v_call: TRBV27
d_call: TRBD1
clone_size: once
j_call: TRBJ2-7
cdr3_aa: CASSLSGQIYEQYF
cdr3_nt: TGTGCCAGCAGTTTATCGGGACAGATCTACGAGCAGTACTTC

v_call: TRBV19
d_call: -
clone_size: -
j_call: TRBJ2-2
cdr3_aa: CASSVTRETGELFF
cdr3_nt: TGTGCCAGTAGCGTGACTAGGGAAACCGGGGAGCTGTTTTTT

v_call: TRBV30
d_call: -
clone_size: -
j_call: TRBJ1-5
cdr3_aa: CAWSVQGWPQHF
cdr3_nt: TGTGCCTGGAGTGTACAGGGATGGCCCCAGCATTTT

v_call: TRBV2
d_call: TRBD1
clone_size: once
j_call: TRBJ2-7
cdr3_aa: CASSALLGQDGEQYF
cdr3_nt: TGTGCCAGCAGTGCCCTACTTGGACAGGATGGCGAGCAGTACTTC

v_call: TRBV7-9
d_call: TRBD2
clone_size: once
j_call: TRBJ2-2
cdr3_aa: CASSELAGELSSNTGELFF
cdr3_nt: TGTGCCAGCAGCGAATTAGCGGGAGAATTATCTTCGAACACCGGGGAGCTGTTTTTT

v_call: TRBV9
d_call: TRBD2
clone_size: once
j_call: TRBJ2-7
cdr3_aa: CASSPELATTYEQYF
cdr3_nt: TGTGCCAGCAGCCCCGAACTAGCGACAACCTACGAGCAGTACTTC

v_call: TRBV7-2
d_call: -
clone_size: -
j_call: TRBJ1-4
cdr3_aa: CASSPQSQGSEKLFF
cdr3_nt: TGTGCCAGCAGCCCCCAAAGTCAGGGATCTGAAAAACTGTTTTTT

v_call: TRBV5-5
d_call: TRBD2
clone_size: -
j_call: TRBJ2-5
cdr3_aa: CASSNGTRWETQYF
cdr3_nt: TGTGCCAGCAGCAACGGGACTAGATGGGAGACCCAGTACTTC

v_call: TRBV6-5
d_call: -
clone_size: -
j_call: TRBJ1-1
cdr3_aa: CASTRQTNTEAFF
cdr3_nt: TGTGCCAGCACCAGACAGACGAACACTGAAGCTTTCTTT

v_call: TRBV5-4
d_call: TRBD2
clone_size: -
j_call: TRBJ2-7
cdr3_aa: CASSFSGSSYEQYF
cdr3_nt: TGTGCCAGCAGCTTTAGCGGGAGTTCCTACGAGCAGTACTTC

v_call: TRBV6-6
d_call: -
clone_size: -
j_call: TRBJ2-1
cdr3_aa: CASTGDGNEQFF
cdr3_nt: TGTGCCAGCACGGGAGACGGTAATGAGCAGTTCTTC

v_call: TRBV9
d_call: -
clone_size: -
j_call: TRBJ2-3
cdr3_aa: CASSLTSYTDTQYF
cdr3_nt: TGTGCCAGCTCCTTGACTAGTTACACAGATACGCAGTATTTT

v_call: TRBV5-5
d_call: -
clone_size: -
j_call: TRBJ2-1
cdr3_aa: CASSRNSGAYNEQFF
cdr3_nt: TGTGCCAGCAGCCGAAATAGCGGAGCCTACAATGAGCAGTTCTTC

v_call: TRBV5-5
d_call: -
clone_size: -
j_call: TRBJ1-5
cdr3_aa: CASSLDQLVNQPQHF
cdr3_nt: TGTGCCAGCAGCTTGGATCAGCTAGTCAATCAGCCCCAGCATTTT

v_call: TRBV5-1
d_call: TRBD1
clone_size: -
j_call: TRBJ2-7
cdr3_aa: CASSPRTGSYEQYF
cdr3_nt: TGCGCCAGCAGCCCAAGGACAGGCTCCTACGAGCAGTACTTC

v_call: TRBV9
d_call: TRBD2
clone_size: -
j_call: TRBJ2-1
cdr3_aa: CASTQSGTSGHNEQFF
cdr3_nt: TGTGCCAGCACCCAGTCCGGGACTAGCGGACACAATGAGCAGTTCTTC

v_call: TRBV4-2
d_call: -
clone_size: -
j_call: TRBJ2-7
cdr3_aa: CASSQGGEEEVAYEQYF
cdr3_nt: TGTGCCAGCAGCCAAGGCGGGGAGGAGGAGGTGGCATACGAGCAGTACTTC

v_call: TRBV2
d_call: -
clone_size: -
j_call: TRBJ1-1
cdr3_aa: CASSVSSLGTEAFF
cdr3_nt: TGTGCCAGCAGTGTTTCCAGCCTAGGCACTGAAGCTTTCTTT

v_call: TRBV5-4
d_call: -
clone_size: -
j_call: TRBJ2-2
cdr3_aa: CASSRDTRPAGELFF
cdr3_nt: TGTGCCAGCAGCCGGGACACCCGCCCCGCCGGGGAGCTGTTTTTT

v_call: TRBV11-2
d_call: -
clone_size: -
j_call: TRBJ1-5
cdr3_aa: CASSLGGSNQPQHF
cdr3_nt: TGTGCCAGCAGCTTAGGAGGTAGCAATCAGCCCCAGCATTTT

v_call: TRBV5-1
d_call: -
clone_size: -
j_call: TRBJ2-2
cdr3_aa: CASSLTGSSTGELFF
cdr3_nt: TGCGCCAGCAGCTTGACAGGGTCCTCCACCGGGGAGCTGTTTTTT

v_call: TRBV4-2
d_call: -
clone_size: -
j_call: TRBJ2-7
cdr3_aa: CASSLTPGSYEQYF
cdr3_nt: TGTGCCAGCAGCCTTACCCCAGGGTCCTACGAGCAGTACTTC

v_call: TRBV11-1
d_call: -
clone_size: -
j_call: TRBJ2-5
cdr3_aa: CASSYERTRQETQYF
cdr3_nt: TGTGCCAGCAGCTACGAAAGGACTCGACAAGAGACCCAGTACTTC

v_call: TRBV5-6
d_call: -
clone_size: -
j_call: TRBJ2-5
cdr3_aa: CASSFIDSSIRKTQYF
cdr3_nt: TGTGCCAGCAGCTTCATCGACAGTTCCATCAGGAAGACCCAGTACTTC

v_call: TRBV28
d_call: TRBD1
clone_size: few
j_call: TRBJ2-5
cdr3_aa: CASRAMTGGSETQYF
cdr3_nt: TGTGCCAGCAGGGCGATGACAGGGGGCTCTGAGACCCAGTACTTC

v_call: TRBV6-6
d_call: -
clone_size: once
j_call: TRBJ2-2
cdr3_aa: CASSPPDSTGELFF
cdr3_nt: TGTGCCAGCAGCCCCCCGGACAGCACCGGGGAGCTGTTTTTT

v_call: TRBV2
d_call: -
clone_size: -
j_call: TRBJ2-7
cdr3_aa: CASSGDSFEQYF
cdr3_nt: TGTGCCAGCAGTGGAGACAGCTTCGAGCAGTACTTC

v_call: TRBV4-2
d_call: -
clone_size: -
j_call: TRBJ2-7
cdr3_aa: CASSQDENEQYF
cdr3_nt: TGTGCCAGCAGCCAAGATGAGAACGAGCAGTACTTC

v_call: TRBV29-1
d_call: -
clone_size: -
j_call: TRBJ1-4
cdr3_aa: CSVVTGSNEKLFF
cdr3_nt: TGCAGCGTGGTCACAGGGTCCAATGAAAAACTGTTTTTT

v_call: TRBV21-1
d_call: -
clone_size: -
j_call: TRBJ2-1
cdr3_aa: CASTARMASEKQFF
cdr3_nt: TGTGCCAGCACCGCAAGGATGGCTAGCGAAAAACAGTTCTTC

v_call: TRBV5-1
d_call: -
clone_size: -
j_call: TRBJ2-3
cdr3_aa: CASSIGGSTDTQYF
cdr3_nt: TGCGCCAGCAGTATCGGCGGTAGCACAGATACGCAGTATTTT

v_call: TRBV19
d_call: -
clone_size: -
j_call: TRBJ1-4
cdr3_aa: CASSMGAYLGNEKLFF
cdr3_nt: TGTGCCAGTAGTATGGGCGCGTACCTTGGTAATGAAAAACTGTTTTTT